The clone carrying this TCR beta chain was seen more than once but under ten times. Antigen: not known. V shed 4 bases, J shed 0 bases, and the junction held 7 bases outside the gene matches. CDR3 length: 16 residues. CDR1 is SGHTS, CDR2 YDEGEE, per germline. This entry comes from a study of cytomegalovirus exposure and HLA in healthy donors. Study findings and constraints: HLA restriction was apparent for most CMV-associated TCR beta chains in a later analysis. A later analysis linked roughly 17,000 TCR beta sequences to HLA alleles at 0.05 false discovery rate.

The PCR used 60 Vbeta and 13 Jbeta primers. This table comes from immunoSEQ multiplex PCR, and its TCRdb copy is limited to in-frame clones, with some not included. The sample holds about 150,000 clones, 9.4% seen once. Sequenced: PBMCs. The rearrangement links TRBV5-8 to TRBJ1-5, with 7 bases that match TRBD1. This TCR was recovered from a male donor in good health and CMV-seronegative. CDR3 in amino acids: CASSVGTVSSNQPQHF. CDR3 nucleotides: TGTGCCAGCAGCGTCGGGACAGTTTCTAGCAATCAGCCCCAGCATTTT.